This T cell receptor (beta chain) was captured by sequencing in a study of control samples from healthy donors and cancer patients. Profiling relied on immunoSEQ multiplex PCR, and the TCRdb table lists in-frame clones only, not all of them. The data hold about 130,000 clones, with around 92% observed a single time. The TCR was taken from a woman between 45 and 65 years old in good health. Material for sequencing was blood.

The CDR3 is CASSLEALFGTNEKLFF. DNA of the CDR3: TGTGCCAGTAGTCTGGAAGCCCTCTTTGGGACTAATGAAAAACTGTTTTTT. The genes are TRBV19 and TRBJ1-4; D unclear. The germline V and J ends were trimmed by 5 bases and 2 bases, with 18 bases remaining between them. This CDR3 is 17 amino acids long. Germline assignment: CDR1 LNHDA and CDR2 SQIVND (reference sequence).